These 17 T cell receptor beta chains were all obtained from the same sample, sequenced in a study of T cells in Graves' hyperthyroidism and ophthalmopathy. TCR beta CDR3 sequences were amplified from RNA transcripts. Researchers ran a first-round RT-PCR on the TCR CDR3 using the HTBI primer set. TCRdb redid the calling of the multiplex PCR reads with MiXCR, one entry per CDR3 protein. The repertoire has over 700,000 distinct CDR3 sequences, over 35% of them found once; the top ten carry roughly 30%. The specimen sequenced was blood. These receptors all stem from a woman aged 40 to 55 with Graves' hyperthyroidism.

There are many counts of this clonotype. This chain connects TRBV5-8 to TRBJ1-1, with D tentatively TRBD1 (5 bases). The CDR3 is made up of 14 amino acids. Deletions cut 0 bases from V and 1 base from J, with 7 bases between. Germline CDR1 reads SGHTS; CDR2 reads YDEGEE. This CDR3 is CASSLAQANTEAFF. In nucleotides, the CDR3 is TGTGCCAGCAGCTTGGCACAGGCGAACACTGAAGCTTTCTTT.

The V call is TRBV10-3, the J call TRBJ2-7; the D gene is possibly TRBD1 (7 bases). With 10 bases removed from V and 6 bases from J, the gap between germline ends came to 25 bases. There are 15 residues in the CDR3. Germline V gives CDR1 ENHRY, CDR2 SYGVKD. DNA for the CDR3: TGTGCCAGCGCTGGAGGGGGCTCAAGAATAGCCGAGCAGTACTTC. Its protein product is CASAGGGSRIAEQYF.

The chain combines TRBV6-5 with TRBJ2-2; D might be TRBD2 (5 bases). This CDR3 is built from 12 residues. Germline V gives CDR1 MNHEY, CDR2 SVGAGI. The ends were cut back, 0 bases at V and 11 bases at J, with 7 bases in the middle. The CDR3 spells CASSYSEDELFF. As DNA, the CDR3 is TGTGCCAGCAGTTACTCGGAGGACGAGCTGTTTTTT.

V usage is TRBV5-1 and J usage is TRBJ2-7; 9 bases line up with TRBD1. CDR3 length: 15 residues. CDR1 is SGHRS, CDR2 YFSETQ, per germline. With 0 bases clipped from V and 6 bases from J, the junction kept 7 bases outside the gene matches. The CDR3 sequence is CASSLDWDRVSEQYF. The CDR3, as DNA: TGCGCCAGCAGCTTGGACTGGGACAGGGTTTCCGAGCAGTACTTC. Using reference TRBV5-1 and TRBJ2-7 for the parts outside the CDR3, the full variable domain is KAGVTQTPRYLIKTRGQQVTLSCSPISGHRSVSWYQQTPGQGLQFLFEYFSETQRNKGNFPGRFSGRQFSNSRSEMNVSTLELGDSALYLCASSLDWDRVSEQYFGPGTRLTVT.

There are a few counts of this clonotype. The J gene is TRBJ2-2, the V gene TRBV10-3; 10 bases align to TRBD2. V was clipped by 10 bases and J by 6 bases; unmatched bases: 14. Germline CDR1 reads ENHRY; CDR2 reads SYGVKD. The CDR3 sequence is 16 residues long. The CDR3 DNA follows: TGTGCCAGCAGATCCCTAGCGGGAGCTTCTTCCGGGGAGCTGTTTTTT. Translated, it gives CASRSLAGASSGELFF.

The CDR3 here is CSVEAGVTGELFF. CDR3 bases: TGCAGCGTTGAGGCAGGGGTCACCGGGGAGCTGTTTTTT. V and J are TRBV29-1 and TRBJ2-2, with D possibly TRBD1 on 6 matching bases. CDR1 SQVTM and CDR2 ANQGSEA come from the germline V gene. The CDR3 totals 13 residues. V was shortened by 3 bases and J by 4 bases, with 9 bases between the two germline ends.

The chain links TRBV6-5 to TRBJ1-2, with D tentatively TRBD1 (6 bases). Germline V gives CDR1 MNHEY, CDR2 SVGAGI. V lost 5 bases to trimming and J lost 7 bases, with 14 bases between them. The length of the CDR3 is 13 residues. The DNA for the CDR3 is TGTGCCAGCAGTCCAAGGACAGATATTGGCTACACCTTC. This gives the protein CASSPRTDIGYTF.

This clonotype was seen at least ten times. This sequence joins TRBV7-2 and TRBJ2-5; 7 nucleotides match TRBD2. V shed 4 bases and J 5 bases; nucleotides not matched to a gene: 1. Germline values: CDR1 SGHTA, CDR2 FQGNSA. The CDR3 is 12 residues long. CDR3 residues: CASSWGGETQYF. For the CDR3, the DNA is TGTGCCAGCAGCTGGGGGGGTGAGACCCAGTACTTC. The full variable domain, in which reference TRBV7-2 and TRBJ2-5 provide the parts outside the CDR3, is GAGVSQSPSNKVTEKGKDVELRCDPISGHTALYWYRQSLGQGLEFLIYFQGNSAPDKSGLPSDRFSAERTGGSVSTLTIQRTQQEDSAVYLCASSWGGETQYFGPGTRLLVL.

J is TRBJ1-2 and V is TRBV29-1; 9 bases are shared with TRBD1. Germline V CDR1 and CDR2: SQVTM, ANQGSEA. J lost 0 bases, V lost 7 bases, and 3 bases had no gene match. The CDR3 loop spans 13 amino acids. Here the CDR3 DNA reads TGCAGCGGGGGGACAGGGTCTAACTATGGCTACACCTTC. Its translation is CSGGTGSNYGYTF. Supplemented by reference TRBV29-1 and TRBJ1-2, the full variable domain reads SAVISQKPSRDICQRGTSLTIQCQVDSQVTMMFWYRQQPGQSLTLIATANQGSEATYESGFVIDKFPISRPNLTFSTLTVSNMSPEDSSIYLCSGGTGSNYGYTFGSGTRLTVV.

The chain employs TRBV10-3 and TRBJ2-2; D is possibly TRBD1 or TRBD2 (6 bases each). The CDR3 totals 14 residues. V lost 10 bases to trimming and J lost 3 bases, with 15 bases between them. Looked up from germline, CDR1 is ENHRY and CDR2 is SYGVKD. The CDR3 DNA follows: TGTGCCAGCAAGGGGGGCCCCTACACCGGGGAGCTGTTTTTT. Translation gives CASKGGPYTGELFF.

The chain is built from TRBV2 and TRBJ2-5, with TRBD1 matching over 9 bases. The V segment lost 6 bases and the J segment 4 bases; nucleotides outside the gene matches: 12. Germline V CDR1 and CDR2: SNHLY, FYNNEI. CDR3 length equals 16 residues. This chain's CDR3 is CASSPTDRGLLETQYF. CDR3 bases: TGTGCCAGCAGCCCGACGGACAGGGGTTTGTTAGAGACCCAGTACTTC.

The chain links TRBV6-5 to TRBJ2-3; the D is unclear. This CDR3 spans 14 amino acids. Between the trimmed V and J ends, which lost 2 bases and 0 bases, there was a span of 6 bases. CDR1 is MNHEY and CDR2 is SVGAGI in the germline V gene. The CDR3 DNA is TGTGCCAGCAGTTACGCGACTAGCACAGATACGCAGTATTTT. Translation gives CASSYATSTDTQYF.

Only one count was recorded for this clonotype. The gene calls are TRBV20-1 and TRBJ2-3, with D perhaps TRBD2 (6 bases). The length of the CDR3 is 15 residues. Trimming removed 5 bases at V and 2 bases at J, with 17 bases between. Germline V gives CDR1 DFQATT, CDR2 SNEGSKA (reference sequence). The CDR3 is CSAGRERSDTDTQYF. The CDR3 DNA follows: TGCAGTGCTGGCCGGGAGCGGAGCGACACAGATACGCAGTATTTT.

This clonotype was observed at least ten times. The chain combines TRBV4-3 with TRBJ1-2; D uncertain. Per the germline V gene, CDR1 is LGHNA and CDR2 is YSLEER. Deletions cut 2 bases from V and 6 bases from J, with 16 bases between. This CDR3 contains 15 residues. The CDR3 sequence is CASSQTKRTVNGYTF. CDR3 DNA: TGCGCCAGCAGCCAAACCAAGCGGACCGTTAATGGCTACACCTTC.

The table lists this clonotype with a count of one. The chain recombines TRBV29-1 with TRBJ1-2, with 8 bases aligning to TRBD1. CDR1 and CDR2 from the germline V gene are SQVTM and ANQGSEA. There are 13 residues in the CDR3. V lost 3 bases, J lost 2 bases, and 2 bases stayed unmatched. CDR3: CSVDRGRNYGYTF. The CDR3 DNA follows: TGCAGCGTTGACAGGGGGCGCAACTATGGCTACACCTTC.

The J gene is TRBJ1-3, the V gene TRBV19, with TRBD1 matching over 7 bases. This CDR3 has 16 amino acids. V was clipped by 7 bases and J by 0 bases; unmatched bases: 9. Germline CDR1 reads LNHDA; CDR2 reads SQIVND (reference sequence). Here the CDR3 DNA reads TGTGCCAGTACCGAAGGGGGCCTTCTCTCTGGAAACACCATATATTTT. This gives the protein CASTEGGLLSGNTIYF. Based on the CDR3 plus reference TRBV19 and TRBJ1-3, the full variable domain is DGGITQSPKYLFRKEGQNVTLSCEQNLNHDAMYWYRQDPGQGLRLIYYSQIVNDFQKGDIAEGYSVSREKKESFPLTVTSAQKNPTAFYLCASTEGGLLSGNTIYFGEGSWLTVV.

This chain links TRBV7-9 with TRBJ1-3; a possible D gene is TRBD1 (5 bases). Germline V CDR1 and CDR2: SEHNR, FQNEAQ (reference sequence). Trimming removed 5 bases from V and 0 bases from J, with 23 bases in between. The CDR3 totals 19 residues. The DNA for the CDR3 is TGTGCCAGCAGCCGCACTATTACCGGGACCGAGTCCTCTGGAAACACCATATATTTT. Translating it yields CASSRTITGTESSGNTIYF.